This T cell receptor beta chain was sequenced during a study of early T cells in non-severe SARS-CoV-2 infection. Study as a whole: The authors sequenced bulk RNA from unsorted whole blood, leaving chains unpaired. General observations from the study: Reliance on VDJdb matching favored anti-spike CD8 responses; private and CD4 specificities were missed.

This clonotype turned up a few times. Its target is unknown. The TCR library protocol attached unique molecular identifiers to the individual cDNA molecules. TCRdb re-called the 5' RACE reads through MiXCR, storing one row per CDR3 protein. This sample carries fewer than 60,000 distinct CDR3 sequences, around 9.6% of them seen once, and the ten largest clones take roughly 5.7%. Germline CDR1 is SGHRS and CDR2 is YFSETQ. The V and J ends lost 6 bases and 1 base respectively, with 9 bases between them. The CDR3 totals 13 residues. This TCR derives from an adult who was a healthcare worker with PCR-confirmed SARS-CoV-2 infection or an uninfected control (not recorded which). V is TRBV5-1 and J is TRBJ2-3; possible D gene TRBD2, 5 bases. Sequencing used whole blood, obtained at baseline. Written as DNA, the CDR3 is TGCGCCAGCAAGATGGAGGGCACAGATACGCAGTATTTT. Its protein is CASKMEGTDTQYF.